This T cell receptor beta chain was sequenced in a study of identical twins. Study findings and constraints: Models came in too low on out-of-frame TCR alpha sharing in monozygotic twins.

The V gene's germline CDR1 is SGHRS and CDR2 YFSETQ. The CDR3 is made up of 11 amino acids. The V end lost 5 bases, the J end lost 3 bases, and 6 bases lay between the germline ends. A universal primer site was created by template switching, with the cDNA bearing unique molecular identifiers. TCRdb reanalysed the 5' RACE reads using MiXCR and keeps one entry per CDR3 protein. The sample yields 470,000 or so distinct CDR3 sequences, 24% seen once. The sample holds a few counts of this clonotype. Its specificity is not known. This sample was shared with a second study, whose subject was T cells expressing NK-cell markers. This second study says: The CD3+CD56-NKG2C+ fraction of a handful of donors was likewise dominated by these clonotypes.

The receptor was derived from a woman between 18 and 30 years old in good health. Input material: CD4+ T cells sorted from blood. This chain joins TRBV5-1 and TRBJ2-7; D is undetermined. CDR3 sequence (DNA): TGCGCCAGCAGGCGGAGCTACGAGCAGTACTTC. As protein: CASRRSYEQYF. Looking up the rest from reference TRBV5-1 and TRBJ2-7 gives the full variable domain: KAGVTQTPRYLIKTRGQQVTLSCSPISGHRSVSWYQQTPGQGLQFLFEYFSETQRNKGNFPGRFSGRQFSNSRSEMNVSTLELGDSALYLCASRRSYEQYFGPGTRLTVT.